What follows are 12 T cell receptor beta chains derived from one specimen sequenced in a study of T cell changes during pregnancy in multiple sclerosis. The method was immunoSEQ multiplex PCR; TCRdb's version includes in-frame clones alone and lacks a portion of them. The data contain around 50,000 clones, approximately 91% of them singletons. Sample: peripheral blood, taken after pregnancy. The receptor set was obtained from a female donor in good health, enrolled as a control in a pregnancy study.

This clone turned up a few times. CDR3 protein: CASSPQAEGLNTEAFF. In nucleotides, the CDR3 is TGTGCCAGCAGCCCTCAAGCGGAGGGGCTAAACACTGAAGCTTTCTTT. The rearrangement joins TRBV9 to TRBJ1-1, with D possibly being TRBD1 (5 bases). Looked up from germline, CDR1 is SGDLS and CDR2 is YYNGEE. Deletions cut 4 bases from V and 2 bases from J, with 18 bases between. There are 16 residues in the CDR3.

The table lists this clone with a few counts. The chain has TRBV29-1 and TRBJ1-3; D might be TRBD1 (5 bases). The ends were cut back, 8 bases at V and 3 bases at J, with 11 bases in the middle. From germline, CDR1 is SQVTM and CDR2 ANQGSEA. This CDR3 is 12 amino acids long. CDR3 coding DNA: TGCAGCTTGCAGGGCGATGGAAACACCATATATTTT. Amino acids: CSLQGDGNTIYF.

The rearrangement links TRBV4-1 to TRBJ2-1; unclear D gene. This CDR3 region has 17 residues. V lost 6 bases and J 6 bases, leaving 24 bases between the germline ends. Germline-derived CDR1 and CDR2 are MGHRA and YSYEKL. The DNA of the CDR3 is TGCGCCAGCAGTCCAAGCCCCAGGCAAAGGTCGTCCAATGAGCAGTTCTTC. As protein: CASSPSPRQRSSNEQFF.

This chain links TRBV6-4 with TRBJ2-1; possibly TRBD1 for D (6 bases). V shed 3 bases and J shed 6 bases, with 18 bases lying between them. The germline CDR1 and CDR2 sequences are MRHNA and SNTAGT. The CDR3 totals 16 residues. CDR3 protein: CASSESPQGSVNEQFF. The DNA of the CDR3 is TGTGCCAGCAGTGAGTCCCCCCAGGGGTCGGTCAATGAGCAGTTCTTC.

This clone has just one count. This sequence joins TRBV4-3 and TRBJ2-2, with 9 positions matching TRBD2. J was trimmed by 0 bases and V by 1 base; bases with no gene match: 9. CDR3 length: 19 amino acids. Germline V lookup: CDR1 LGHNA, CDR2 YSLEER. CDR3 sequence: CASSQGWASGTANTGELFF. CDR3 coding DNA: TGCGCCAGCAGCCAAGGTTGGGCTAGCGGGACCGCGAACACCGGGGAGCTGTTTTTT.

CDR3 region: CASSSRSTGGKTEAFF. Here the CDR3 DNA reads TGCGCCAGCAGCTCGCGTTCTACAGGGGGAAAAACTGAAGCTTTCTTT. This chain connects TRBV5-1 to TRBJ1-1; TRBD1 matches 8 bases. This CDR3 region has 16 residues. In germline, CDR1 is SGHRS, CDR2 YFSETQ. Trimming cost V 3 bases and J 5 bases; bases outside gene matches: 12. The variable domain in full, completed from reference TRBV5-1 and TRBJ1-1, reads KAGVTQTPRYLIKTRGQQVTLSCSPISGHRSVSWYQQTPGQGLQFLFEYFSETQRNKGNFPGRFSGRQFSNSRSEMNVSTLELGDSALYLCASSSRSTGGKTEAFFGQGTRLTVV.

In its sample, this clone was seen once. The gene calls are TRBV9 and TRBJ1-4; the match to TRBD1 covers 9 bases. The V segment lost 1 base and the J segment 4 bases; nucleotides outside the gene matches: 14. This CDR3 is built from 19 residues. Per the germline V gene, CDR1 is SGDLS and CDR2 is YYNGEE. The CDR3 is CASSVKGYRGHSGNEKLFF. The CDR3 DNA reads TGTGCCAGCAGCGTAAAGGGGTACAGGGGGCATTCGGGTAATGAAAAACTGTTTTTT.

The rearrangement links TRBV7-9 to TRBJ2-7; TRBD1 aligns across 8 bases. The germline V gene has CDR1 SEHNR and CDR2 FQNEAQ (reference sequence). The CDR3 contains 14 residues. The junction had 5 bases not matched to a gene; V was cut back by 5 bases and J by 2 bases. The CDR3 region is CASSPQTGAYEQYF. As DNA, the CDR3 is TGTGCCAGCAGCCCTCAGACAGGGGCCTACGAGCAGTACTTC.

The CDR3 is CASSLSATGASGGYTF. DNA for the CDR3: TGCGCCAGCAGCTTGTCTGCGACAGGGGCGTCTGGAGGCTACACCTTC. The chain is built from TRBV5-1 and TRBJ1-2; 8 positions match TRBD1. CDR3 length: 16 residues. J gave up 8 bases and V 1 base, and 13 bases lay outside the gene matches. Germline V gene lookup returns CDR1 SGHRS and CDR2 YFSETQ.

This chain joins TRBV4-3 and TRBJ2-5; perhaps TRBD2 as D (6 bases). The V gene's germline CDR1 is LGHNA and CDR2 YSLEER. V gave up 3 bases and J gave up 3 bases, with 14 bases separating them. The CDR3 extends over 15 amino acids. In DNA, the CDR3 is TGCGCCAGCAGCCACAGTAGCGGAGATGAAGAGACCCAGTACTTC. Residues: CASSHSSGDEETQYF.

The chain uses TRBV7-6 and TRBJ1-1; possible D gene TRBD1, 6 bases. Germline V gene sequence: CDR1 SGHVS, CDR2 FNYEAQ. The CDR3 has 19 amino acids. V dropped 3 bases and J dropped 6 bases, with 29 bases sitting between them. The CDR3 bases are TGTGCCAGCAGCTTCACCTGGGCTCACGCAAAACAGGGTGCCCCTGAAGCTTTCTTT. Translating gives CASSFTWAHAKQGAPEAFF.

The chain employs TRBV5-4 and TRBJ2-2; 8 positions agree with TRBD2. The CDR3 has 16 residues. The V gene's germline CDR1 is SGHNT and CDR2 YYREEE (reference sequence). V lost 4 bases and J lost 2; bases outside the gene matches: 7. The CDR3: CASSTRGGRNTGELFF. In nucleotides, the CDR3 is TGTGCCAGCAGCACCCGGGGGGGTCGAAACACCGGGGAGCTGTTTTTT.